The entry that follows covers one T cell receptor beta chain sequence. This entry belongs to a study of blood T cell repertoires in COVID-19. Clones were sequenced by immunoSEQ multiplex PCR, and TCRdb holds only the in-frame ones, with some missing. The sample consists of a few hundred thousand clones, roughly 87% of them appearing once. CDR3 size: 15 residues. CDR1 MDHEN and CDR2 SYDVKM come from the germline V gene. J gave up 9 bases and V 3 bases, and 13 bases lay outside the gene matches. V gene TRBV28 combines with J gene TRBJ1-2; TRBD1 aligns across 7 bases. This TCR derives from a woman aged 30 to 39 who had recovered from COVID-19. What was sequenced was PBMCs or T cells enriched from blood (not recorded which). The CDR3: CASSLSRGPLRSYTF. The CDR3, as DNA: TGTGCCAGCAGTTTGTCAAGGGGGCCCCTCCGGAGCTACACCTTC.